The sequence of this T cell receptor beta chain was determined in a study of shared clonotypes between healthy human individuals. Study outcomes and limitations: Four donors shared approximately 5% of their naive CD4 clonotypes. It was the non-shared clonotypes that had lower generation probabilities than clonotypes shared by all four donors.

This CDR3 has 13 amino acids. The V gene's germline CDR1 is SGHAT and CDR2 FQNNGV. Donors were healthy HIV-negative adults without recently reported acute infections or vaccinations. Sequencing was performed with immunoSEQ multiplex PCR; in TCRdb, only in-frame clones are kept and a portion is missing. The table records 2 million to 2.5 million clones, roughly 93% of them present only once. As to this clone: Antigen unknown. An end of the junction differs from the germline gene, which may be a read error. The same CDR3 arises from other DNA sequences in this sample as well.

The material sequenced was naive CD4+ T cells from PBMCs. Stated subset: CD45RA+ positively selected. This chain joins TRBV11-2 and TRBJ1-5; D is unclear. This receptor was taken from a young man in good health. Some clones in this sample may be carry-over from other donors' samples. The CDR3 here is CASSLGINQPQHF. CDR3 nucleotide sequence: TGTGCCAGCAGCTTAGGTATCAATCAACCCCAGCATTTT.